This T cell receptor (beta chain) originates from a study of OX40 agonist ivuxolimab in advanced cancers. Study information: The mean age was roughly 60 years, ranging from 23 to 79, with less than 90% of participants male. Study results and caveats: The study found among the lowest clonal expansion in partial responders at 0.1-3.0 mg/kg. Relative to CD4+, CD8+ T cells held more expanded clones on average.

The V gene lost 6 bases and the J gene lost 7 bases, with 15 bases spanning the gap. Germline loops: CDR1 SGHVS, CDR2 FNYEAQ. CDR3 length: 14 amino acids. Assay used: immunoSEQ multiplex PCR; TCRdb lists only in-frame clones, some missing. The sample has tens of thousands of clones; over 80% are singletons. Worth noting for this clone: Its antigen is not identified.

Baseline was the first blood sampling point, followed by cycle 4 day 1 and cycle 7 day 1. This sequence originates from an adult with an advanced solid tumor such as melanoma, head and neck, liver or kidney cancer. The chain is built from TRBV7-6 and TRBJ1-4; D ambiguous. The sample consisted of CD4+ or CD8+ T cells sorted from blood, taken in a trial of the OX40 agonist ivuxolimab. The CDR3 DNA reads as TGTGCCAGCAGGCCGGGTCCAGCGAGTGAAAAACTGTTTTTT. It encodes CASRPGPASEKLFF.